The 29 T cell receptor beta chains reported below all come from one sample, sequenced in a study of T cell repertoires in cytomegalovirus infection. MiXCR was run by TCRdb on the reads, yielding one entry per CDR3 protein. The profile shows approximately 750,000 distinct CDR3 sequences, about a third of them singletons. Sequenced: PBMCs. These receptors all come from a human donor in good health (CMV status not recorded). Some clones in this sample may be carry-over from other donors' samples.

This clonotype was recorded at least ten times. This chain joins TRBV12-3 or TRBV12-4 and TRBJ2-7; D is perhaps TRBD1 (5 bases). Trimming left V 2 bases short and J 5 bases short, with 10 bases between. The CDR3 extends over 13 amino acids. CDR3 residues: CASSLSPGNEQYF. CDR3 DNA sequence: TGTGCCAGCAGTTTATCCCCAGGGAACGAGCAGTACTTC.

The chain has TRBV2 and TRBJ1-1; D call uncertain. This CDR3 has 12 residues. Trimming pared 2 bases from V and 7 bases from J, leaving 8 bases between. Germline CDR1 reads SNHLY; CDR2 reads FYNNEI. The CDR3 reads CASSEQYNEAFF. The CDR3 DNA is TGTGCCAGCAGTGAACAGTACAATGAAGCTTTCTTT.

This clonotype was picked up many times. The V call is TRBV6-4, the J call TRBJ2-2; D gene ambiguous. This CDR3 has 14 residues. Trimming shortened V by 2 bases and J by 0 bases, and 4 bases separated the two germline ends. Germline lookup yields CDR1 MRHNA and CDR2 SNTAGT. CDR3 protein: CASSDSANTGELFF. In nucleotides, the CDR3 is TGTGCCAGCAGTGACAGCGCGAACACCGGGGAGCTGTTTTTT.

This clonotype was counted ten times or more. The chain joins TRBV7-2 to TRBJ2-2, with unresolved D. Germline CDR1 and CDR2: SGHTA and FQGNSA. V lost 6 bases, J lost 6 bases, and 14 bases lay in between. The length of the CDR3 is 14 residues. The chain's CDR3 is CASREATGSGELFF. The CDR3 region has the DNA TGTGCCAGCAGGGAAGCGACTGGCTCCGGGGAGCTGTTTTTT.

The gene calls are TRBV19 and TRBJ2-7; maybe TRBD1 (5 bases). V lost 4 bases to trimming and J lost 2 bases, with 12 bases between them. Germline values: CDR1 LNHDA, CDR2 SQIVND (reference sequence). This CDR3 comprises 14 residues. The CDR3 is CASSKMQGTYEQYF. In nucleotides, the CDR3 is TGTGCCAGTAGTAAAATGCAGGGAACCTACGAGCAGTACTTC.

This clonotype was seen repeatedly, ten times or more. This may come from a read error, since a much larger clone is one base off. The J gene is TRBJ2-7, the V gene TRBV7-6; the D gene is possibly TRBD1 (7 bases). CDR1 is SGHVS and CDR2 is FNYEAQ in the germline V gene. Trimming left V 1 base short and J 3 bases short, with 10 bases between. The CDR3 length is 14 residues. In DNA, the CDR3 is TGTGCCAGCAGCTTAGGACAGGGACTCTACGAGCAGTACTTC. It specifies CASSLGQGLYEQYF. Full variable domain (rest looked up from reference TRBV7-6 and TRBJ2-7): GAGVSQSPRYKVTKRGQDVALRCDPISGHVSLYWYRQALGQGPEFLTYFNYEAQQDKSGLPNDRFSAERPEGSISTLTIQRTEQRDSAMYRCASSLGQGLYEQYFGPGTRLTVT.

J is TRBJ2-3 and V is TRBV7-6; TRBD1 aligns across 8 bases. CDR1 SGHVS and CDR2 FNYEAQ come from the germline V gene. V lost 4 bases and J lost 6; bases outside the gene matches: 15. This CDR3 comprises 17 residues. The CDR3 here is CASSSASGQGLPDTQYF. For the CDR3, the DNA is TGTGCCAGCAGCTCCGCCTCTGGACAGGGTTTACCGGATACGCAGTATTTT. Full variable domain (remainder filled in from reference TRBV7-6 and TRBJ2-3): GAGVSQSPRYKVTKRGQDVALRCDPISGHVSLYWYRQALGQGPEFLTYFNYEAQQDKSGLPNDRFSAERPEGSISTLTIQRTEQRDSAMYRCASSSASGQGLPDTQYFGPGTRLTVL.

The chain joins TRBV7-9 to TRBJ2-1; possible D gene TRBD2, 5 bases. Germline lookup yields CDR1 SEHNR and CDR2 FQNEAQ (reference sequence). The CDR3 spans 16 residues. V lost 5 bases, J lost 5 bases, and 19 bases lay in between. The CDR3 protein is CASSHQGSDGDNEQFF. The CDR3 nucleotides read TGTGCCAGCAGCCATCAAGGGAGTGACGGCGACAATGAGCAGTTCTTC.

In this sample, this clonotype turned up a few times. This chain links TRBV27 with TRBJ2-1; D ambiguous. V lost 6 bases, J lost 0 bases, and 15 bases lay in between. Germline CDR1 and CDR2: MNHEY and SMNVEV (reference sequence). There are 16 residues in the CDR3. CDR3 sequence reads: CASRAPGQSSYNEQFF. Written as DNA, the CDR3 is TGTGCCAGCAGGGCCCCCGGGCAGAGCTCCTACAATGAGCAGTTCTTC.

This clonotype was observed a few times. V usage is TRBV4-1 and J usage is TRBJ1-2; D call uncertain. The CDR3 length is 19 residues. Germline V gives CDR1 MGHRA, CDR2 YSYEKL. Trimming stripped 1 base from V and 3 bases from J, with 24 bases between. The CDR3 reads CASSQGRRFTAAGDYGYTF. The CDR3 coding sequence is TGCGCCAGCAGCCAAGGACGCAGATTCACGGCTGCAGGCGACTATGGCTACACCTTC.

This clonotype appeared a few times. The genes are TRBV12-3 or TRBV12-4 and TRBJ2-1; D is unresolved. The CDR3 contains 16 residues. Trimming removed 0 bases at V and 0 bases at J, with 9 bases between. CDR3 amino acids: CASSLALSHSYNEQFF. The CDR3 nucleotides are TGTGCCAGCAGTTTAGCGTTGTCCCACTCCTACAATGAGCAGTTCTTC.

The chain is built from TRBV7-8 and TRBJ2-6; TRBD2 might be the D (6 bases). V was trimmed by 2 bases and J by 2 bases, leaving 16 bases between them. CDR1 and CDR2 (germline): SGHVS, FQNEAQ. The CDR3 extends over 18 amino acids. In DNA, the CDR3 is TGTGCCAGCAGCTTAATTAGTTTCCCGGGAGCTGGGGCCAACGTCCTGACTTTC. Translation gives CASSLISFPGAGANVLTF.

This clonotype has only one observation. The chain uses TRBV20-1 and TRBJ1-1; D not certain. Trimming left V 3 bases short and J 0 bases short, with 5 bases between. The CDR3 loop spans 12 amino acids. The germline V gene encodes CDR1 DFQATT and CDR2 SNEGSKA (reference sequence). The CDR3 region has the DNA TGCAGTGCTAGCTATCTGAACACTGAAGCTTTCTTT. It yields the protein CSASYLNTEAFF.

The chain links TRBV27 to TRBJ1-6; 11 bases match TRBD1. Trimming took 6 bases from V and 10 from J; bases not matched to a gene: 5. CDR3 length: 14 residues. Germline CDR1 MNHEY, CDR2 SMNVEV (reference sequence). The CDR3 is CASRVRDRGSPLHF. The DNA for the CDR3 is TGTGCCAGCAGGGTCCGGGACAGGGGGTCACCCCTCCACTTT.

CDR3 residues: CASSLWDPGWVTDTQYF. The DNA of the CDR3 is TGTGCCAGCAGTTTGTGGGACCCGGGATGGGTCACAGATACGCAGTATTTT. The chain uses TRBV6-6 and TRBJ2-3; D tentatively fits TRBD1 or TRBD2 (5 bases each). The V gene lost 4 bases and the J gene lost 2 bases, with 19 bases spanning the gap. This CDR3 has 17 residues. Germline V lookup: CDR1 MNHNY, CDR2 SVGAGI (reference sequence).

For this clonotype: One end of the junction fails to match germline, which may point to a read error. The chain is built from TRBV7-6 and TRBJ2-5; a weak D match, TRBD1 (5 bases). Germline assignment: CDR1 SGHVS and CDR2 FNYEAQ. The CDR3 is 13 residues long. CDR3 in amino acids: CASSFSRAATQYF. In DNA form, the CDR3 reads TGTGCTAGCAGCTTTTCCAGGGCGGCGACCCAGTACTTC.

This clonotype was seen only once. A read error may explain this, as a much larger clone is one base away. This rearrangement joins TRBV7-2 to TRBJ2-3; the D gene is possibly TRBD1 (5 bases). The J call is uncertain, as TRBJ1-5 better fits the DNA end. The CDR3 covers 14 residues. The germline V gene encodes CDR1 SGHTA and CDR2 FQGNSA. In nucleotides, the CDR3 is TGTGCCAGCAGCCGGGACTGGAGCACAGATACGCAGCATTTT. As protein: CASSRDWSTDTQHF.

A few counts support this clonotype. This rearrangement joins TRBV28 to TRBJ2-7; TRBD2 is a possible D gene (6 bases). The CDR3 sequence is 13 residues long. The V and J ends lost 8 bases and 6 bases respectively, with 17 bases between them. Germline-derived CDR1 and CDR2 are MDHEN and SYDVKM. The CDR3 sequence is CASYSGEFAEQYF. The DNA for the CDR3 is TGTGCCAGCTACTCGGGGGAGTTCGCCGAGCAGTACTTC.

V and J are TRBV12-3 or TRBV12-4 and TRBJ2-2; TRBD2 matches at 13 bases. The trim removed 5 bases at V and 4 bases at J, leaving 7 bases unmatched. The CDR3 is 17 amino acids. CDR3 amino acids: CASSTSGRAGGTGELFF. DNA of the CDR3: TGTGCCAGCAGTACTAGCGGGAGGGCCGGGGGCACCGGGGAGCTGTTTTTT.

The CDR3 here is CASSPPGTGLTGANVLTF. In nucleotides, the CDR3 is TGTGCCAGCAGTCCGCCGGGGACAGGGCTGACTGGGGCCAACGTCCTGACTTTC. The chain joins TRBV28 to TRBJ2-6; TRBD1 matches at 9 bases. The CDR3 spans 18 residues. CDR1 MDHEN and CDR2 SYDVKM come from the germline V gene. The trim removed 5 bases at V and 2 bases at J, leaving 10 bases unmatched. Using reference TRBV28 and TRBJ2-6 for the parts outside the CDR3, the full variable domain is DVKVTQSSRYLVKRTGEKVFLECVQDMDHENMFWYRQDPGLGLRLIYFSYDVKMKEKGDIPEGYSVSREKKERFSLILESASTNQTSMYLCASSPPGTGLTGANVLTFGAGSRLTVL.

This chain uses TRBV7-8 with TRBJ2-1, with 10 bases identical to TRBD2. The V gene's germline CDR1 is SGHVS and CDR2 FQNEAQ. V was clipped by 1 base and J by 0 bases; unmatched bases: 6. This CDR3 has 18 residues. The DNA of the CDR3 is TGTGCCAGCAGCTTAGGGTCTAGCGGGAGTATCTCCTACAATGAGCAGTTCTTC. It yields the protein CASSLGSSGSISYNEQFF. The variable domain in full, completed from reference TRBV7-8 and TRBJ2-1, reads GAGVSQSPRYKVAKRGQDVALRCDPISGHVSLFWYQQALGQGPEFLTYFQNEAQLDKSGLPSDRFFAERPEGSVSTLKIQRTQQEDSAVYLCASSLGSSGSISYNEQFFGPGTRLTVL.

The chain recombines TRBV28 with TRBJ2-3; 7 positions agree with TRBD2. Trimming cost V 3 bases and J 2 bases; bases outside gene matches: 11. Looked up from germline, CDR1 is MDHEN and CDR2 is SYDVKM. The CDR3 runs 17 residues. The CDR3 loop is CASSLIGLAVTTDTQYF. CDR3 nucleotides: TGTGCCAGCAGTTTGATTGGGCTAGCGGTCACCACAGATACGCAGTATTTT.

V usage is TRBV7-6 and J usage is TRBJ1-5, with D unclear. Germline V lookup: CDR1 SGHVS, CDR2 FNYEAQ. V lost 4 bases and J 3 bases, leaving 7 bases between the germline ends. This CDR3 region has 13 residues. The CDR3 DNA reads as TGTGCCAGCAGCTCCAATATCAATCAGCCCCAGCATTTT. As protein: CASSSNINQPQHF.

The V and J genes are TRBV7-9 and TRBJ2-7; 7 bases match TRBD1. The CDR3 has 14 amino acids. Germline V gene sequence: CDR1 SEHNR, CDR2 FQNEAQ (reference sequence). The J segment lost 6 bases and the V segment lost 6 bases, leaving 11 bases of the junction unmatched. CDR3 amino acids: CASSSHIDRAEQYF. CDR3 bases: TGTGCCAGCAGTTCCCACATCGACAGGGCCGAGCAGTACTTC.

The chain uses TRBV20-1 and TRBJ2-1; D remains unclear. Trimming took off 5 bases at V and 0 bases at J, with 8 bases between the two ends. Germline CDR1 reads DFQATT; CDR2 reads SNEGSKA (reference sequence). This CDR3 is built from 13 residues. This CDR3 reads CSASQSSYNEQFF. The CDR3 DNA reads TGCAGTGCTTCACAGAGCTCCTACAATGAGCAGTTCTTC.

CDR3 in amino acids: CAVEKGEQYF. CDR3 nucleotides: TGTGCCGTCGAGAAAGGCGAGCAGTACTTC. V usage is TRBV2 and J usage is TRBJ2-7; D not resolved. Germline V lookup: CDR1 SNHLY, CDR2 FYNNEI. Deletions cut 11 bases from V and 6 bases from J, with 11 bases between. This CDR3 has 10 amino acids.

The rearrangement uses TRBV9 and TRBJ2-1; 14 nucleotides align to TRBD2. Looked up from germline, CDR1 is SGDLS and CDR2 is YYNGEE. The CDR3 is 16 residues long. V was clipped by 3 bases and J by 8 bases; unmatched bases: 7. The chain's CDR3 is CASSAGTSGSLYEQFF. The DNA for the CDR3 is TGTGCCAGCAGCGCAGGGACTAGCGGGAGTCTCTATGAGCAGTTCTTC.

Here the CDR3 reads CASSLETGAHEQYF. DNA for the CDR3: TGTGCCAGCAGCTTAGAGACCGGGGCGCACGAGCAGTACTTC. The chain couples TRBV7-9 to TRBJ2-7; the D gene could be TRBD1 or TRBD2 (5 bases each). V lost 1 base and J 5 bases, leaving 12 bases between the germline ends. CDR3 size: 14 residues. Per germline, CDR1 SEHNR and CDR2 FQNEAQ (reference sequence). The variable domain in full, completed from reference TRBV7-9 and TRBJ2-7, reads DTGVSQNPRHKITKRGQNVTFRCDPISEHNRLYWYRQTLGQGPEFLTYFQNEAQLEKSRLLSDRFSAERPKGSFSTLEIQRTEQGDSAMYLCASSLETGAHEQYFGPGTRLTVT.

J is TRBJ2-5 and V is TRBV18; 7 bases are a match to TRBD1. The CDR3 runs to 15 residues. The germline V gene encodes CDR1 KGHSH and CDR2 LQKENI. V was clipped by 5 bases and J by 4 bases; unmatched bases: 10. The CDR3 loop reads CASSSQGIIGETQYF. CDR3 nucleotide sequence: TGTGCCAGCTCATCACAGGGGATCATCGGAGAGACCCAGTACTTC.